This record concerns one T cell receptor beta chain sequence. Its specificity is not known. The CDR3 is 15 amino acids. V trimming: 3 bases; J trimming: 7 bases; junction bases outside the gene matches: 8. Per germline, CDR1 SGHDN and CDR2 FVKESK. PCR amplification relied on 60 Vbeta primers (plus 13 Jbeta primers). In the original analysis: Around 10 million of the 60 million to 80 million unique TCR beta chains counted in a later analysis were shared. The data were produced by immunoSEQ multiplex PCR, yet TCRdb's version contains in-frame clones alone and is incomplete. Clone size and V and J calls were adopted from that table, with D and trimming inferred from the DNA. The table includes about 120,000 clones, 78% detected once. This sample was included in a study of cytomegalovirus exposure and HLA in healthy donors. General study results and limits: Common viral pathogens seemed to be connected with several of the most significant clusters, according to a later analysis.

What was sequenced was PBMCs. V is TRBV14 and J is TRBJ2-7, with TRBD2 matching 11 bases. The receptor comes from a man younger than 45 in good health and CMV-seropositive. The chain's CDR3 is CASSHPSGRLREQYF. For the CDR3, the DNA is TGTGCCAGCAGCCATCCTAGCGGGAGGTTGAGGGAGCAGTACTTC.